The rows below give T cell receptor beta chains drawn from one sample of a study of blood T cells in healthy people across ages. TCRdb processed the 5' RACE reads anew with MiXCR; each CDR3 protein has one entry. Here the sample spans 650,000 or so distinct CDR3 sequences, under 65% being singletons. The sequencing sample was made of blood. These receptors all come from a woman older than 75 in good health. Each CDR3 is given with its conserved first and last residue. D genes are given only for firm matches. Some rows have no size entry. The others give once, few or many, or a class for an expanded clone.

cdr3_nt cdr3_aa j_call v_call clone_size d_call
TGTGCCAACCAGTGGGGTGAGACCCAGTACTTC CANQWGETQYF TRBJ2-5 TRBV2 many NA
TGTGCCATCGGCGGGAACCAAGAGACCCAGTACTTC CAIGGNQETQYF TRBJ2-5 TRBV10-3 NA NA
TGTGCCAGCGGAAAGCTGAACACTGAAGCTTTCTTT CASGKLNTEAFF TRBJ1-1 TRBV2 NA NA
TGCAGTGCTAGAGATCGTAGAACTGGGGGGGCCCATATGGCAGATACGCAGTATTTT CSARDRRTGGAHMADTQYF TRBJ2-3 TRBV20-1 NA NA
TGTGCCAGCAGTTTAACGGCGGCTATGAACACTGAAGCTTTCTTT CASSLTAAMNTEAFF TRBJ1-1 TRBV27 NA NA
TGTGCCAGCAGCGCAGGACTAGCGGGGGGGCTTTTTGAAGAGACCCAGTACTTC CASSAGLAGGLFEETQYF TRBJ2-5 TRBV5-6 NA TRBD2
TGTACCAGCTCACCAGACAGGGGCAATGAGCAGTTCTTC CTSSPDRGNEQFF TRBJ2-1 TRBV18 NA TRBD1
TGTGCCAGCAGCAGCGGACTGTACTACGAGCAGTACTTC CASSSGLYYEQYF TRBJ2-7 TRBV7-9 many NA
TGTGCCAGCAGCCCCCAGCGGGGCGAGCAGTTCTTC CASSPQRGEQFF TRBJ2-1 TRBV12-3/TRBV12-4 few TRBD2
TGTGCCAGCAGCCCTAGCGGAATTAGCTCCTACGAGCAGTACTTC CASSPSGISSYEQYF TRBJ2-7 TRBV11-2 NA TRBD2
TGTGCCAGCAGCTTGGTAGGCCTGGCCACAGATACGCAGTATTTT CASSLVGLATDTQYF TRBJ2-3 TRBV5-6 many NA
TGTGCCAGCAGCCTCCCAACCGGGGCAGAGGACAATGAGCAGTTCTTC CASSLPTGAEDNEQFF TRBJ2-1 TRBV28 NA NA
TGTGCCAGCAGGAAGGACACGGGGTACCAAGAGACCCAGTACTTC CASRKDTGYQETQYF TRBJ2-5 TRBV27 NA NA
TGCAGCGTTGCGGAGGGAAGAAGTTCGAGTCATGAAAAACTGTTTTTT CSVAEGRSSSHEKLFF TRBJ1-4 TRBV29-1 NA NA
TGTGCTAGTGGTATCCCCGGGTTAGCGGGAGGACCAAGCACAGATACGCAGTATTTT CASGIPGLAGGPSTDTQYF TRBJ2-3 TRBV12-5 NA TRBD2
TGCGCCACCTCGACCCTCGGATCCTACGAGCAGTACTTC CATSTLGSYEQYF TRBJ2-7 TRBV5-1 many NA
TGCAGTGCGACCCATGGGCTAGCGCTAGATACGCAGTATTTT CSATHGLALDTQYF TRBJ2-3 TRBV20-1 NA NA
TGTGCCAGCAGCTTAGACACCCAAGAGACCCAGTTCTTC CASSLDTQETQFF TRBJ2-1 TRBV11-1 once NA
TGTGCCAGCAGAGCAACAGGGGACATTCAGTACTTC CASRATGDIQYF TRBJ2-4 TRBV12-3/TRBV12-4 NA TRBD1
TGTGCCAGCAGTAAGAGGACAGCAGTCTCTGGGGCCAACGTCCTGACTTTC CASSKRTAVSGANVLTF TRBJ2-6 TRBV28 NA NA
TGCGCCAGTGACCCGGGACAGAGAGGAGATACGCAGTATTTT CASDPGQRGDTQYF TRBJ2-3 TRBV5-1 many TRBD1
TGTGCCAGCAGTTACTCGCCGACAGGGAGGGCCTACGAGCAGTACTTC CASSYSPTGRAYEQYF TRBJ2-7 TRBV6-5 many NA
TGTGCCACCAGCAGAGATCTTGTACAGGTTGAGACCCAGTACTTC CATSRDLVQVETQYF TRBJ2-5 TRBV15 NA NA
TGTGCCAGCAGTTACTCCGGGCCCCACACAGATACGCAGTATTTT CASSYSGPHTDTQYF TRBJ2-3 TRBV6-5 many NA
TGTGCCAGCACCAAGGACAGGGACTACGAGCAGTACTTC CASTKDRDYEQYF TRBJ2-7 TRBV2 NA TRBD1
TGTGCCAGCAGTCACAGGGGGCCTACCTACAATGAGCAGTTCTTC CASSHRGPTYNEQFF TRBJ2-1 TRBV12-3/TRBV12-4 once TRBD1
TGTGCCAGCAGCCCGGACTGGTACGAGCAGTACTTC CASSPDWYEQYF TRBJ2-7 TRBV6-6 many NA
TGTGCCGGCAGCCCACATGGTGGGGGGCTTCAGCCCCAGCATTTT CAGSPHGGGLQPQHF TRBJ1-5 TRBV5-5 NA NA
TGCAGCGTTGGACAGGCCTCCTACAATGAGCAGTTCTTC CSVGQASYNEQFF TRBJ2-1 TRBV29-1 NA NA
TGTGCCAGCAGCATACTAGGGGGGACTGAAGCTTTCTTT CASSILGGTEAFF TRBJ1-1 TRBV7-9 few NA
TGTGCCAGCAGCTTAGCGGGCCAGTCTTATTATAGCTCCTATAATTCACCCCTCCACTTT CASSLAGQSYYSSYNSPLHF TRBJ1-6 TRBV7-8 many NA
TGCAGTGCTAGGCTAGCGGGAGACTCCTACGAGCAGTACTTC CSARLAGDSYEQYF TRBJ2-7 TRBV20-1 NA TRBD2
TGCAGTTCTAGAGTTGAGGCCGACGAGCAGTACTTC CSSRVEADEQYF TRBJ2-7 TRBV20-1 NA NA